This T cell receptor (beta chain) emerged from a study of graft-versus-host responses after intestinal transplantation. Study-wide background: Each of the recipients got a multivisceral, liver-intestinal, or isolated intestinal transplant. Whole-study findings and limits: Analysis identified GvH clones in recipient marrow, with some appearing first in ileum or blood.

Data came from immunoSEQ multiplex PCR; TCRdb stores just in-frame clones and leaves some out. The sample has about 51,000 clones, around 90% seen once. A remark on this clone: Its target is not known.

The CDR3 extends over 14 amino acids. V gave up 4 bases and J gave up 6 bases, with 12 bases separating them. Looked up from germline, CDR1 is LNHDA and CDR2 is SQIVND (reference sequence). The chain recombines TRBV19 with TRBJ1-4; tentative D call: TRBD1 (5 bases). The sequence was collected from a human donor who was the organ donor for an intestinal transplant. This specimen consisted of unstimulated CD4+ T cells sorted from spleen or lymph node cells, obtained before transplant. CDR3 loop: CASSTTGVDEKLFF. Here the CDR3 DNA reads TGTGCCAGTAGTACTACAGGAGTTGATGAAAAACTGTTTTTT.